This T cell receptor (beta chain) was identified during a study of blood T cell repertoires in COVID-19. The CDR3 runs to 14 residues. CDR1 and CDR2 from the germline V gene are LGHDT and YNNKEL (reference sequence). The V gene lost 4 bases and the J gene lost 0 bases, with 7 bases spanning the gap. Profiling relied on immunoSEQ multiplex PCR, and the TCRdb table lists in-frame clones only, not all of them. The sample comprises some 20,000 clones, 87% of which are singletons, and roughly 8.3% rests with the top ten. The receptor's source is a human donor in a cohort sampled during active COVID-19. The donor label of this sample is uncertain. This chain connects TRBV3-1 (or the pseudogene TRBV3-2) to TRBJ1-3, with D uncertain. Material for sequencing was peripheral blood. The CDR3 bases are TGTGCCAGCAGCCGTTTCCTCTCTGGAAACACCATATATTTT. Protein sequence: CASSRFLSGNTIYF.